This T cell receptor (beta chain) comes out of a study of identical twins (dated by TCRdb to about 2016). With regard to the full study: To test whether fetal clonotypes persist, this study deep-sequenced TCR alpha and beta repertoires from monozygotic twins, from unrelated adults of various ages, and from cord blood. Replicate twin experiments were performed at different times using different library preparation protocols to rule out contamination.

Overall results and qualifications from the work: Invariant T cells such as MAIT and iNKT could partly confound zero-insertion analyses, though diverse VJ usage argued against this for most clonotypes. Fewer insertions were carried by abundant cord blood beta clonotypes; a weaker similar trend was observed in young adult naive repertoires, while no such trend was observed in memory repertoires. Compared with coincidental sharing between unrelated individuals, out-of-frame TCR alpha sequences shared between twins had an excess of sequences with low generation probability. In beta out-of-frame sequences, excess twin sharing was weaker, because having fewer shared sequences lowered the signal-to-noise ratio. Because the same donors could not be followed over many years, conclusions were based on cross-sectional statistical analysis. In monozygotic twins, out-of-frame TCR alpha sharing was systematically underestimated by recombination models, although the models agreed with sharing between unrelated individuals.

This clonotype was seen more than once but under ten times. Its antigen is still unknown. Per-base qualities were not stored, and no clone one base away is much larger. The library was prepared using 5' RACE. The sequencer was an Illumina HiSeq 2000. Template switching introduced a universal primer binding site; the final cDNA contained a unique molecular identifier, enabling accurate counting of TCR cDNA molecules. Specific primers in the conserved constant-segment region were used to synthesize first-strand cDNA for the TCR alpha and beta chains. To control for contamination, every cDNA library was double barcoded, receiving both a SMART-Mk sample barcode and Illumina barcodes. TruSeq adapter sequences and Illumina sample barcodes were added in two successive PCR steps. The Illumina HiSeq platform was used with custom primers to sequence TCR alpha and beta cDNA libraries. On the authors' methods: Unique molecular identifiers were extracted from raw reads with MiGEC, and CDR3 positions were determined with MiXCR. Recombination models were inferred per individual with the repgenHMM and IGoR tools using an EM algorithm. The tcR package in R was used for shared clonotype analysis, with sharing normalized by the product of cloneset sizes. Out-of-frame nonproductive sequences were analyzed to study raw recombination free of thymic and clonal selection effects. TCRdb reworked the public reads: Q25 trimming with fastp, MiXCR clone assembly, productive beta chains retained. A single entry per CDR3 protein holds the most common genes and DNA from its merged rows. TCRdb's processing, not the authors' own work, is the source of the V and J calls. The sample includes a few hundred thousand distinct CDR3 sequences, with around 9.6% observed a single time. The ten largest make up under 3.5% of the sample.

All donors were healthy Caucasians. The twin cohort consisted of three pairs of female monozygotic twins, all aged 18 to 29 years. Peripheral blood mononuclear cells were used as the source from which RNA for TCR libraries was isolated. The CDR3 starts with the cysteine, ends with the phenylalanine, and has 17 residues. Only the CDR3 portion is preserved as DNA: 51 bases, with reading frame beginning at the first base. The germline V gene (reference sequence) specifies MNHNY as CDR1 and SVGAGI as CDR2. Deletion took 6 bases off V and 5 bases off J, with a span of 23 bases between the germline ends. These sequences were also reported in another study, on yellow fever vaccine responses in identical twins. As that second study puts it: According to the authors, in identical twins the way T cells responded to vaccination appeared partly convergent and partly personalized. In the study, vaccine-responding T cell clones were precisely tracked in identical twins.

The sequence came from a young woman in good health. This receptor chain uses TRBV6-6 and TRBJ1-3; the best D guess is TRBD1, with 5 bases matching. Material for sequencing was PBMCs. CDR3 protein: CASRPKQTGTERNTIYF. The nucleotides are TGTGCCAGCAGACCAAAGCAAACCGGGACCGAGCGAAACACCATATATTTT.